This TCR beta chain originates from a study of blood T cell repertoires in COVID-19. About the study: Acute and convalescent COVID-19 samples came from the United States, Italy and Spain. Sample material is recorded as cDNA or gDNA derived from T cells, B-cell-depleted T cells, or PBMCs.

This clone has just one count. Trimming left V 4 bases short and J 5 bases short, with 8 bases between. The CDR3 runs to 12 residues. From germline, CDR1 is LGHDT and CDR2 YNNKEL (reference sequence). Authors' data handling: Amplification of reference gene primers was used by the study to estimate nucleated cell counts. Repertoires were generated with immunoSEQ multiplex PCR, while TCRdb's copy carries only in-frame clones and drops some. Clonal size and the V and J genes are those of that table, whereas D and trimming came from the DNA. The sample records approximately 270,000 clones, roughly 88% being singletons.

The specimen sequenced was peripheral blood. The clonotype was recovered from an elderly man with acute or convalescent COVID-19. The chain carries TRBV3-1 (or the pseudogene TRBV3-2) and TRBJ2-5; D is unclear. The CDR3 reads CASSPTGETQYF. CDR3 bases: TGTGCCAGCAGCCCCACCGGGGAGACCCAGTACTTC.